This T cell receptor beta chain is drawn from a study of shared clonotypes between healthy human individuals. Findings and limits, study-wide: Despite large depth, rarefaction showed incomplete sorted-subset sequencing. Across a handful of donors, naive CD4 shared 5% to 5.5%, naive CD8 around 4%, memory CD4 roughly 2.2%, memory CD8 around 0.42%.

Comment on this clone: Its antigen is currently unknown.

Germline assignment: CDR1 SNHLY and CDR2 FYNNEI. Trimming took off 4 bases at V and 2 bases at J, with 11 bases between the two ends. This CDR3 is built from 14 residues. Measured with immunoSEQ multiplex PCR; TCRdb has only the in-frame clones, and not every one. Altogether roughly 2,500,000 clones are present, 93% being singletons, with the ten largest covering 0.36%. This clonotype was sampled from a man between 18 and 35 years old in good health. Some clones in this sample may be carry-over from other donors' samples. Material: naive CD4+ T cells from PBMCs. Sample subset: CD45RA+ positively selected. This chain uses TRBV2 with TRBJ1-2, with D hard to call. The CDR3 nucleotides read TGTGCCAGCAGTGGTCAGACACTCAACTATGGCTACACCTTC. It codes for CASSGQTLNYGYTF.